Following are 25 T cell receptor beta chains from one sample sequenced in a study of blood T cell repertoires in COVID-19. TCRdb's copy holds only in-frame clones and misses some; the assay was immunoSEQ multiplex PCR. Here the sample spans fewer than 350,000 clones, approximately 83% being singletons. The sample taken for sequencing was peripheral blood. Receptors were obtained from a woman in her thirties who had recovered from COVID-19.

The gene calls are TRBV25-1 and TRBJ2-3; possible D gene TRBD2, 6 bases. The CDR3 loop spans 15 amino acids. The germline CDR1 and CDR2 sequences are MGHDK and SYGVNS. Trimming stripped 2 bases from V and 0 bases from J, with 9 bases between. In nucleotides, the CDR3 is TGTGCCAGCAGTGAAGCGGGGCCAAGCACAGATACGCAGTATTTT. It codes for CASSEAGPSTDTQYF.

For the CDR3, the DNA is TGTGCCAGCAGTTTACCGGGGGAAAAACTGTTTTTT. Its translation is CASSLPGEKLFF. This rearrangement joins TRBV28 to TRBJ1-4, with no clear D. V lost 2 bases and J lost 8, with 6 bases in between. This CDR3 region has 12 residues. Germline-derived CDR1 and CDR2 are MDHEN and SYDVKM.

The rearrangement uses TRBV19 and TRBJ1-1; D may be TRBD1 (5 bases). Germline V gene lookup returns CDR1 LNHDA and CDR2 SQIVND (reference sequence). The V gene lost 3 bases and the J gene lost 0 bases, with 20 bases spanning the gap. The CDR3 covers 18 residues. The CDR3 here is CASSIWVTALIMNTEAFF. DNA of the CDR3: TGTGCCAGTAGTATTTGGGTGACAGCCTTAATTATGAACACTGAAGCTTTCTTT.

The rearrangement uses TRBV27 and TRBJ2-1, with TRBD2 matching 9 bases. The ends lost 5 bases at V and 4 bases at J; junction bases unmatched: 9. The CDR3 totals 16 residues. Germline-derived CDR1 and CDR2 are MNHEY and SMNVEV (reference sequence). The CDR3 region has the DNA TGTGCCAGCAGTCCCGCCGCTAGCGGGGTTTACAATGAGCAGTTCTTC. This codes for CASSPAASGVYNEQFF.

This chain uses TRBV6-6 with TRBJ2-2; D uncertain. The germline CDR1 and CDR2 sequences are MNHNY and SVGAGI (reference sequence). The V end lost 8 bases, the J end lost 2 bases, and 9 bases lay between the germline ends. The CDR3 contains 13 residues. The CDR3 bases are TGTGCCAGCTACATTCGAAACACCGGGGAGCTGTTTTTT. This encodes CASYIRNTGELFF.

The chain's CDR3 is CASSSGNQSPLHF. As DNA, the CDR3 is TGTGCCAGCAGCTCAGGGAATCAGTCCCCCCTCCACTTT. The chain joins TRBV7-3 to TRBJ1-6; possible D gene TRBD1, 5 bases. Germline V gene lookup returns CDR1 SGHTA and CDR2 FQGTGA. With 4 bases removed from V and 13 bases from J, the gap between germline ends came to 14 bases. This CDR3 has 13 residues.

This clone was picked up one time. The CDR3 DNA reads TGTGCCTGGAGTGACCAGGGAGGCGATACGCAGTATTTT. This encodes CAWSDQGGDTQYF. This sequence joins TRBV30 and TRBJ2-3; D possibly corresponds to TRBD2 (6 bases). Trimming left V 1 base short and J 6 bases short, with 11 bases between. In germline, CDR1 is GTSNPN, CDR2 SVGIG (reference sequence). CDR3 length equals 13 residues.

Only a few counts were recorded for this clone. This chain joins TRBV21-1 and TRBJ1-5; the table assigns TRBD1, which was not confirmed against the DNA. TRBV21-1 is noted as a pseudogene. This CDR3 is 14 amino acids long. CDR3 protein: CASSDQGAHQPQHF. CDR3 sequence (DNA): TGTGCCAGCAGCGATCAGGGGGCGCATCAGCCCCAGCATTTT.

V and J are TRBV6-1 and TRBJ2-6; 11 nucleotides agree with TRBD1. V was pared by 4 bases and J by 0 bases, with 5 bases of the junction left unmatched. The CDR3 is 18 residues long. Germline V CDR1 and CDR2: MNHNS, SASEGT. The CDR3 nucleotides are TGTGCCAGCAGTGGGACGGGACAGGGGGGCTCTGGGGCCAACGTCCTGACTTTC. Amino acid sequence: CASSGTGQGGSGANVLTF.

The CDR3, as DNA: TGTGCCAGTAGCACGACAGGGTTGGTCGAGCAGTACTTC. This encodes CASSTTGLVEQYF. This chain joins TRBV19 and TRBJ2-7, with 7 bases that match TRBD1. CDR1 and CDR2 from the germline V gene are LNHDA and SQIVND (reference sequence). With 6 bases clipped from V and 6 bases from J, the junction kept 8 bases outside the gene matches. This CDR3 contains 13 residues.

CDR3 DNA: TGTGCCAGCAGCCTGGACAGAGCGAGCAATCAGCCCCAGCATTTT. Its translation: CASSLDRASNQPQHF. The V call is TRBV6-5, the J call TRBJ1-5, with a tentative D call TRBD1 (6 bases). The CDR3 is 15 amino acids. The germline V gene has CDR1 MNHEY and CDR2 SVGAGI. The ends were cut back, 6 bases at V and 1 base at J, with 13 bases in the middle.

V gene TRBV29-1 combines with J gene TRBJ2-6, with D perhaps TRBD1 (5 bases). The CDR3 has 13 residues. The germline CDR1 and CDR2 sequences are SQVTM and ANQGSEA. Trimming shortened V by 6 bases and J by 2 bases, and 8 bases separated the two germline ends. The DNA of the CDR3 is TGCAGCGTCACAGGAGCTGGGGCCAACGTCCTGACTTTC. It yields the protein CSVTGAGANVLTF.

This clone was counted only a few times. The genes are TRBV5-4 and TRBJ2-1, with 11 nucleotides matching TRBD2. The CDR3 spans 15 residues. In germline, CDR1 is SGHNT, CDR2 YYREEE (reference sequence). J gave up 6 bases and V 2 bases, and 4 bases lay outside the gene matches. The CDR3 here is CASSLDSGGANEQFF. In nucleotides, the CDR3 is TGTGCCAGCAGCTTAGATAGCGGGGGGGCCAATGAGCAGTTCTTC.

The chain couples TRBV6-4 to TRBJ2-1, with TRBD2 identical over 7 bases. With V trimmed by 5 bases and J by 8 bases, 9 bases remained unmatched. The CDR3 loop spans 14 amino acids. Germline loops: CDR1 MRHNA, CDR2 SNTAGT. The CDR3 here is CASSFSGEVDEQFF. CDR3 DNA sequence: TGTGCCAGCAGTTTCAGCGGGGAGGTCGATGAGCAGTTCTTC.

This clone was picked up a small number of times. This chain links TRBV5-6 with TRBJ2-1; D possibly corresponds to TRBD1 (5 bases). With 0 bases removed from V and 3 bases from J, the gap between germline ends came to 10 bases. The germline V gene encodes CDR1 SGHDT and CDR2 YYEEEE. The CDR3 sequence is 15 residues long. CDR3 loop: CASSLGQIHYNEQFF. The DNA of the CDR3 is TGTGCCAGCAGCTTGGGACAGATACACTACAATGAGCAGTTCTTC.

This sequence joins TRBV12-3 or TRBV12-4 and TRBJ2-2; D is undetermined. This CDR3 spans 12 amino acids. V lost 4 bases to trimming and J lost 6 bases, with 6 bases between them. CDR3 protein: CASSYSAGELFF. CDR3 in DNA: TGTGCCAGCAGTTATTCGGCCGGGGAGCTGTTTTTT.

CDR3 nucleotide sequence: TGCGCCAGCAGGCTGACTAGCGGGACGAACACCGGGGAGCTGTTTTTT. As protein: CASRLTSGTNTGELFF. J is TRBJ2-2 and V is TRBV5-1; TRBD2 matches 11 bases. Per the germline V gene, CDR1 is SGHRS and CDR2 is YFSETQ. Unmatched junction bases numbered 3, after V lost 5 bases and J lost 0 bases. This CDR3 is built from 16 residues.

The chain is built from TRBV7-9 and TRBJ2-4; 8 bases align to TRBD1. The CDR3 contains 16 residues. Germline CDR1 and CDR2: SEHNR and FQNEAQ (reference sequence). V was clipped by 5 bases and J by 4 bases; unmatched bases: 10. This chain's CDR3 is CASSPLGRTGKNIQYF. The DNA for the CDR3 is TGTGCCAGCAGCCCGCTGGGTAGGACAGGGAAAAACATTCAGTACTTC.

The DNA for the CDR3 is TGTGCCAGCAGAGAGGGGGGAGGACTAGCGGGCCTCTATAGCACAGATACGCAGTATTTT. This sequence encodes CASREGGGLAGLYSTDTQYF. V gene TRBV28 combines with J gene TRBJ2-3, with 11 bases aligning to TRBD2. This CDR3 contains 20 residues. The V and J ends lost 6 bases and 0 bases, in that order; junction bases with no gene match: 17. The germline V gene has CDR1 MDHEN and CDR2 SYDVKM. The full variable domain, completed using reference TRBV28 and TRBJ2-3, is DVKVTQSSRYLVKRTGEKVFLECVQDMDHENMFWYRQDPGLGLRLIYFSYDVKMKEKGDIPEGYSVSREKKERFSLILESASTNQTSMYLCASREGGGLAGLYSTDTQYFGPGTRLTVL.

This clone was picked up a small number of times. V usage is TRBV21-1 and J usage is TRBJ1-5. TRBV21-1 has pseudogene status. The CDR3 is 20 amino acids. The chain's CDR3 is CASSKADSGGRVGSNQPQHF. CDR3 DNA sequence: TGTGCCAGCAGCAAAGCGGATAGCGGGGGTCGAGTGGGGAGCAATCAGCCCCAGCATTTT.

This rearrangement joins TRBV5-4 to TRBJ1-4; tentative D call: TRBD1 (6 bases). CDR1 and CDR2 from the germline V gene are SGHNT and YYREEE (reference sequence). The CDR3 is 14 amino acids. Between the trimmed V and J ends, which lost 3 bases and 5 bases, there was a span of 11 bases. Here the CDR3 DNA reads TGTGCCAGCAGCTCCGGGACACAAAATGAAAAACTGTTTTTT. Amino acids: CASSSGTQNEKLFF.

This chain links TRBV3-1 (or the pseudogene TRBV3-2) with TRBJ1-1; 8 bases match TRBD1. CDR3 length equals 13 residues. Trimming took 6 bases from V and 5 from J; bases not matched to a gene: 5. CDR1 and CDR2 from the germline V gene are LGHDT and YNNKEL (reference sequence). As DNA, the CDR3 is TGTGCCAGCAGTCCAGGGGGCTGGACTGAAGCTTTCTTT. Its translation: CASSPGGWTEAFF.

This sequence joins TRBV4-2 and TRBJ1-1; unclear D gene. The CDR3 consists of 14 residues. CDR1 is LGHNA and CDR2 is YNFKEQ in the germline V gene. With 1 base removed from V and 1 base from J, the gap between germline ends came to 7 bases. CDR3 bases: TGTGCCAGCAGCCAAGTTGCGGGGAACACTGAAGCTTTCTTT. It encodes CASSQVAGNTEAFF.

The genes are TRBV3-1 (or the pseudogene TRBV3-2) and TRBJ2-2, with TRBD2 as a possible D gene (6 bases). The V gene lost 0 bases and the J gene lost 8 bases, with 19 bases spanning the gap. CDR3 length equals 17 residues. Germline V gene lookup returns CDR1 LGHDT and CDR2 YNNKEL (reference sequence). As DNA, the CDR3 is TGTGCCAGCAGCCAAGATTCCCGCGGGATCCCGTTGGGGGAGCTGTTTTTT. Its protein is CASSQDSRGIPLGELFF.

The chain links TRBV2 to TRBJ1-1; D is unclear. The CDR3 contains 12 residues. V shed 6 bases and J shed 6 bases, with 11 bases lying between them. The V gene's germline CDR1 is SNHLY and CDR2 FYNNEI. For the CDR3, the DNA is TGTGCCAGCAGGGAGAGGGCCCCTGAAGCTTTCTTT. Amino acid sequence: CASRERAPEAFF. Drawing the rest from reference TRBV2 and TRBJ1-1, the complete variable domain is EPEVTQTPSHQVTQMGQEVILRCVPISNHLYFYWYRQILGQKVEFLVSFYNNEISEKSEIFDDQFSVERPDGSNFTLKIRSTKLEDSAMYFCASRERAPEAFFGQGTRLTVV.